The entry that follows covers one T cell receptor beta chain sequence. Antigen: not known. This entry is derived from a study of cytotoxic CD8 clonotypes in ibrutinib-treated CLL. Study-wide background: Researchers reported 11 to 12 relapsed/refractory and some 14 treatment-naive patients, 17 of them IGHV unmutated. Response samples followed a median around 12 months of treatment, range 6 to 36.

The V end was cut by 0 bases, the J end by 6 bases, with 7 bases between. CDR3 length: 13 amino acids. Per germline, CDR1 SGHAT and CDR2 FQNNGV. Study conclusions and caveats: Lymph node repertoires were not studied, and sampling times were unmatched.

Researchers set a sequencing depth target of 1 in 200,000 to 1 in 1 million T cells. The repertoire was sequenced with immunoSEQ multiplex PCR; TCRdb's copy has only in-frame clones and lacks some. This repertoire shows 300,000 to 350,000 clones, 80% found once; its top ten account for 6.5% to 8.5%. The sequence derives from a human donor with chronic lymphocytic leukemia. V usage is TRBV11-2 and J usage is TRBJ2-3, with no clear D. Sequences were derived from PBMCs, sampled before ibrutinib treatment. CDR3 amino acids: CASSLDLWDTQYF. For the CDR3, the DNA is TGTGCCAGCAGCTTAGACCTGTGGGATACGCAGTATTTT.